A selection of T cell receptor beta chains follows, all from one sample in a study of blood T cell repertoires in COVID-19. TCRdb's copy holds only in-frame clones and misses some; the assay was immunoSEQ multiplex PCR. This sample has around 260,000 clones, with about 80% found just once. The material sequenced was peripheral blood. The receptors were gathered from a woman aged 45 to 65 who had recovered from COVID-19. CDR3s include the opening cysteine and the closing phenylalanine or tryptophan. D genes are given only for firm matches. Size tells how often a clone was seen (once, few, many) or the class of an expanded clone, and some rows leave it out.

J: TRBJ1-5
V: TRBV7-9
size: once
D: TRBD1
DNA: TGTGCCAGCAGCCCTGGACAGGGGGACTTGCCCCAGCATTTT
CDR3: CASSPGQGDLPQHF

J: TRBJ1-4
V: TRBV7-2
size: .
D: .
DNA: TGTGCCAGCAGCAAAAGGGGCAGTTCGAATGAAAAACTGTTTTTT
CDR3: CASSKRGSSNEKLFF

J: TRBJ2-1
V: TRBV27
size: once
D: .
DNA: TGTGCCAGCAGAGGGGGTATTAATGAGCAGTTCTTC
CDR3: CASRGGINEQFF

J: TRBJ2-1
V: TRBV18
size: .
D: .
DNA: TGTGCCAGCTCACCACGTCCGGGAGAGGGGAATGAGCAGTTCTTC
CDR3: CASSPRPGEGNEQFF

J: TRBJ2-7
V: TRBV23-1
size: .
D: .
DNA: TGCGCCAGCACTGGGCTCCTGCCCTACGAGCAGTACTTC
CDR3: CASTGLLPYEQYF

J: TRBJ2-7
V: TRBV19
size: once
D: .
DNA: TGTGCCAGTAGTATTCAGTTGGGGGCAGAACGATACGAGCAGTACTTC
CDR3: CASSIQLGAERYEQYF

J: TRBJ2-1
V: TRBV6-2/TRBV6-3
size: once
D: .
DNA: TGTGCCAGCAGCCAAGGGGGTAGCTCCTACAATGAGCAGTTCTTC
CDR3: CASSQGGSSYNEQFF

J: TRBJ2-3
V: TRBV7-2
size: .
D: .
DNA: TGTGCCAGCAGCTTAAATCCTAGCCCGGATACGCAGTATTTT
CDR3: CASSLNPSPDTQYF

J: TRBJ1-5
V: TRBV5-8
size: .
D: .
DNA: TGTGCCAGCAGCTTGAGAGGGACTCTCAATCAGCCCCAGCATTTT
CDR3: CASSLRGTLNQPQHF

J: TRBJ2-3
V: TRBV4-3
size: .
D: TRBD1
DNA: TGCGCCAGCAGCCAGGGACAGGGCCGCCTTTCGGCCACAGATACGCAGTATTTT
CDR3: CASSQGQGRLSATDTQYF

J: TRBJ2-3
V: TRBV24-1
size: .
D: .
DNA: TGTGCCACCAGTGTTAGGTGGGGGGTTGCAGATACGCAGTATTTT
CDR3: CATSVRWGVADTQYF

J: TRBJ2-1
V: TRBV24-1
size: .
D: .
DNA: TGTGCCACCAGTGACCTAGGGGGTGAGCAGTTCTTC
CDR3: CATSDLGGEQFF

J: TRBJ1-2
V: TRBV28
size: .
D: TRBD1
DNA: TGTGCCAGCAGTTTAAGGGGGCCGAACTATGGCTACACCTTC
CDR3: CASSLRGPNYGYTF

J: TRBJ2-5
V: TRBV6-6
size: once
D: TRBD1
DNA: TGTGCCAGCAGTTACGTGCGGACAGGGGAGACCCAGTACTTC
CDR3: CASSYVRTGETQYF

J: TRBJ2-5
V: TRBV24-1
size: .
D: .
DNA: TGTGCCACCAGTGGTCAGGGGAAACAAGAGACCCAGTACTTC
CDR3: CATSGQGKQETQYF

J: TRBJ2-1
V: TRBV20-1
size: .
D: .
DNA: TGCAGTGCCCGCCGTGGGCATGAGCAGTTCTTC
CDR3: CSARRGHEQFF

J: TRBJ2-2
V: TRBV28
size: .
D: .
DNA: TGTGCCAGCAGTTTGGGTGTGGGCAGACCATTAGTCACCGGGGAGCTGTTTTTT
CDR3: CASSLGVGRPLVTGELFF

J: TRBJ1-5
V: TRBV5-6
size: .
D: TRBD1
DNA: TGTGCCAGCAGCGTCCAATGGACAGGCCTCAATCAGCCCCAGCATTTT
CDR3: CASSVQWTGLNQPQHF

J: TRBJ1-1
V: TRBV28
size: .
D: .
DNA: TGTGCCAGCAGATCTGGGGGGACGAACACTGAAGCTTTCTTT
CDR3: CASRSGGTNTEAFF

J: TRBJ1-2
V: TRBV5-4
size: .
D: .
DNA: TGTGCCAGCAGCGACCCTAAGGCGGGGGCAGGCGGCTACACCTTC
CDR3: CASSDPKAGAGGYTF

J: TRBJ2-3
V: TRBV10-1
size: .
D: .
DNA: TGCGCCAGCAGTGAGTCTCCAAACACAGATACGCAGTATTTT
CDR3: CASSESPNTDTQYF

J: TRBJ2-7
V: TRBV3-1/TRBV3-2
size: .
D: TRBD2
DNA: TGTGCCAGCAGCGTCGGACTAGCGGTCTCCTACGAGCAGTACTTC
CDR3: CASSVGLAVSYEQYF

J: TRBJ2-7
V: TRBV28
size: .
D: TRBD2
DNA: TGTGCCAGCACCCCGAGCGGGGCGTACGAGCAGTACTTC
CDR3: CASTPSGAYEQYF

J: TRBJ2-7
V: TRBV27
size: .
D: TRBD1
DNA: TGTGCCAGCAACTCTGTGGACAGGGGTAACTACGAGCAGTACTTC
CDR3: CASNSVDRGNYEQYF

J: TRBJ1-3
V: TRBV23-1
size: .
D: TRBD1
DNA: TGCGCCAGCAGTCAACCAACAGGGGGCGGAGGAAACACCATATATTTT
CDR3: CASSQPTGGGGNTIYF

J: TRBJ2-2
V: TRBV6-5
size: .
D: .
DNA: TGTGCCAGCAGTTGGGGCCCCCCGAACACCGGGGAGCTGTTTTTT
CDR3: CASSWGPPNTGELFF

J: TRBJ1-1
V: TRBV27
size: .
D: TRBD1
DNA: TGTGCCAGCAACGGACAGGGGGAGCCTGAAGCTTTCTTT
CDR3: CASNGQGEPEAFF

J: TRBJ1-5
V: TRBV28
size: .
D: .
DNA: TGTGCCAGCAGGCAGGGTGGAAGCAATCAGCCCCAGCATTTT
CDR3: CASRQGGSNQPQHF

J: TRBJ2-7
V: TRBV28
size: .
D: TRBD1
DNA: TGTGCCAGCAGCCGCCCCGGGACAGTAATCGGCGAGCAGTACTTC
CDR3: CASSRPGTVIGEQYF

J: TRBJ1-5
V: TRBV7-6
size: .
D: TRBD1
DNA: TGTGCCAGCAGCTCCGGAGCAGGGGGCGGTCAGCCCCAGCATTTT
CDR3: CASSSGAGGGQPQHF

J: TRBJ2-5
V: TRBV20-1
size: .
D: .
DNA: TGCAGTGCTCAGGGAGGGGGACCCCAGTACTTC
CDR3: CSAQGGGPQYF

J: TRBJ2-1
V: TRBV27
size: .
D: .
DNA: TGTGCCAGCACCCTCTCGAGGCCCTACTACAATGAGCAGTTCTTC
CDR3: CASTLSRPYYNEQFF

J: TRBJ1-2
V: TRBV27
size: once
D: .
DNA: TGTGCCAGCAGCCCCGGACAGCATTATGGCTACACCTTC
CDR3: CASSPGQHYGYTF

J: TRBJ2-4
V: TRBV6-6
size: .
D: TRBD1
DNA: TGTGCCAGCAGTCAAGGACAGGATTCCAAAAACATTCAGTACTTC
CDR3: CASSQGQDSKNIQYF

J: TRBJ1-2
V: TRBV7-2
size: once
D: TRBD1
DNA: TGTGCCAGCAGCACCAGGACAGGGGATGGCTACACCTTC
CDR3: CASSTRTGDGYTF

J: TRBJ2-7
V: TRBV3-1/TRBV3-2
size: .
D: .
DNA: TGTGCCAGCAGGGGGGGGGCCCACGAGCAGTACTTC
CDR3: CASRGGAHEQYF

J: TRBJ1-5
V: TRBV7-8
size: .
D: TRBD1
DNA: TGTGCCAGCAGCCCACGGGACAGGGGGGGACAGCCCCAGCATTTT
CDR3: CASSPRDRGGQPQHF

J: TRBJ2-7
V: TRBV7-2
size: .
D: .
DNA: TGTGCCAGCAGCTTAGTCCAGGGAAACTACGAGCAGTACTTC
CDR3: CASSLVQGNYEQYF

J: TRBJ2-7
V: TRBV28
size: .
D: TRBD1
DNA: TGTGCCGGCCGCGCACGGGACAGCCAAAACTACGAGCAGTACTTC
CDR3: CAGRARDSQNYEQYF

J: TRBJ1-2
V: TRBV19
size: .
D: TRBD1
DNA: TGTGCCAGTAGTCCGGGGGACAGAGACTATGGCTACACCTTC
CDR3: CASSPGDRDYGYTF

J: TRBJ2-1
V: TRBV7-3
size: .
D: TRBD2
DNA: TGTGCCAGCAGCTTAACACTAGCGGACAATGAGCAGTTCTTC
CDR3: CASSLTLADNEQFF

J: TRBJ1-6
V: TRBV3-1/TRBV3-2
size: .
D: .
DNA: TGTGCCAGCAGGGGCGCCTCTAATTCACCCCTCCACTTT
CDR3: CASRGASNSPLHF

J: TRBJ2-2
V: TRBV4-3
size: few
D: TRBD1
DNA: TGCGCCAGCAGCCACGGACAGGGGGCGCTTCCCGGGGAGCTGTTTTTT
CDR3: CASSHGQGALPGELFF

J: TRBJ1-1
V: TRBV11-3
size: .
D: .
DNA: TGTGCCAGCAGCTTAAGCGGCCGAACTGAAGCTTTCTTT
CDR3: CASSLSGRTEAFF

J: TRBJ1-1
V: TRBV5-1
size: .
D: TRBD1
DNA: TGCGCCAGCAGCTGGGACAGCCTGAACACTGAAGCTTTCTTT
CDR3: CASSWDSLNTEAFF

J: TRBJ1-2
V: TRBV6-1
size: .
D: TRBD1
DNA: TGTGCCAGCAGTGAAGCCCACAGGGGGCTCAATGGCTACACCTTC
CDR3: CASSEAHRGLNGYTF

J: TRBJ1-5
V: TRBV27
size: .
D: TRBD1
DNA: TGTGCCAGCAGTTTATATCCCCCCGTAGGGACAGGGGGAAATCAGCCCCAGCATTTT
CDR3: CASSLYPPVGTGGNQPQHF

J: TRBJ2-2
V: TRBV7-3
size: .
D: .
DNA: TGTGCCAGCAGCCCGCGATACACCGGGGAGCTGTTTTTT
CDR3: CASSPRYTGELFF

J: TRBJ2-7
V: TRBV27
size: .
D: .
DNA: TGTGCCACAGCTGAGAGAGGGTCCTACGAGCAGTACTTC
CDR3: CATAERGSYEQYF

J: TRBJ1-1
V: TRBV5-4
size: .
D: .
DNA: TGTGCCAGCACTCTTCAGGTGGCGAACACTGAAGCTTTCTTT
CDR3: CASTLQVANTEAFF

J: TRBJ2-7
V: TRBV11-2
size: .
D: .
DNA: TGTGCCAGCAGGGGGGTGACAGGGAGGCACGAGCAGTACTTC
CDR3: CASRGVTGRHEQYF

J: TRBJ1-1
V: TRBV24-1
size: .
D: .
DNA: TGTGCCACCAGTGATACAATGGGAGGAGAAGCTTTCTTT
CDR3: CATSDTMGGEAFF

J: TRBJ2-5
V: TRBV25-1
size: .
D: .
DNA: TGTGCCAGCAGTGATCCACTCCCACAGGGTAGTAGGGAGACCCAGTACTTC
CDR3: CASSDPLPQGSRETQYF

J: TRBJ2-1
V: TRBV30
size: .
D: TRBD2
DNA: TGTGCCTGGAGTGTAGACCTAGCGGCTTACAATGAGCAGTTCTTC
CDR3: CAWSVDLAAYNEQFF

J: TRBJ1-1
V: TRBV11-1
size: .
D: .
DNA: TGTGCCAGCAGCTTAGGATTACAGAATGAAGCTTTCTTT
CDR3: CASSLGLQNEAFF